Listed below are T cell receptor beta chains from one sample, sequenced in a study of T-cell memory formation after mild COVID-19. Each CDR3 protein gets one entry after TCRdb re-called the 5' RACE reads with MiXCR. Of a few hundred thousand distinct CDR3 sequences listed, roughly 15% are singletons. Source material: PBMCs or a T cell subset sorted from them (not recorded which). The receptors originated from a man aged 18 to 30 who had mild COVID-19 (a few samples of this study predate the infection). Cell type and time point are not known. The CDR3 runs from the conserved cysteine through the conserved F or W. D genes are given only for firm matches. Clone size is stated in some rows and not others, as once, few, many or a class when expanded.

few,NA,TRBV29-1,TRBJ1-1,TGCAGCGGCAGGGTCTCCTCGGCGGACACTGAAGCTTTCTTT,CSGRVSSADTEAFF
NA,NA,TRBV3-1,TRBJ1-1,TGTGCCAGCAGCCAAGAATCGGCCCCGAACACTGAAGCTTTCTTT,CASSQESAPNTEAFF
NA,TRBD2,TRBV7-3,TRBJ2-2,TGTGCCAGCAGCTTCAATAGCGGGGTGAACACCGGGGAGCTGTTTTTT,CASSFNSGVNTGELFF
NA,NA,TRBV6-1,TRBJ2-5,TGTGCCAGCAGTGTTAACAGGGCCGGAGGGACCCAGTACTTC,CASSVNRAGGTQYF
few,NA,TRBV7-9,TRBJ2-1,TGTGCCAGCAGCTCCCGGACCAGGATAAGCAATGAGCAGTTCTTC,CASSSRTRISNEQFF
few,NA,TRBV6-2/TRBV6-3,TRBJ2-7,TGTGCCAGCATTACCCGGGGCAGGACCACCTACGAGCAGTACTTC,CASITRGRTTYEQYF
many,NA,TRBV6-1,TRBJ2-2,TGTGCCAGCGGGGGCCGCAGGGGCGGGGAGCTGTTTTTT,CASGGRRGGELFF
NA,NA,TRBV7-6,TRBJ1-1,TGTGCCAGCAGGCCCGTTGCAGGAGAGGCGGACACTGAAGCTTTCTTT,CASRPVAGEADTEAFF
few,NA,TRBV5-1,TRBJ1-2,TGCGCCAGCAGCCAACAGGTCTCCCAGAACTATGGCTACACCTTC,CASSQQVSQNYGYTF
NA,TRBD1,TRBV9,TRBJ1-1,TGTGCCAGCAGCGTAGGGACAGGGCACACTGAAGCTTTCTTT,CASSVGTGHTEAFF
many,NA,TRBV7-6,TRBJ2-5,TGTGCCAGCAGCGCCGTGAGGGGACACCAAGAGACCCAGTACTTC,CASSAVRGHQETQYF
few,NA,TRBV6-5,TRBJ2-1,TGTGCCAGCAGCTCTTCCGGGTACTCCCTTATGTACAATGAGCAGTTCTTC,CASSSSGYSLMYNEQFF